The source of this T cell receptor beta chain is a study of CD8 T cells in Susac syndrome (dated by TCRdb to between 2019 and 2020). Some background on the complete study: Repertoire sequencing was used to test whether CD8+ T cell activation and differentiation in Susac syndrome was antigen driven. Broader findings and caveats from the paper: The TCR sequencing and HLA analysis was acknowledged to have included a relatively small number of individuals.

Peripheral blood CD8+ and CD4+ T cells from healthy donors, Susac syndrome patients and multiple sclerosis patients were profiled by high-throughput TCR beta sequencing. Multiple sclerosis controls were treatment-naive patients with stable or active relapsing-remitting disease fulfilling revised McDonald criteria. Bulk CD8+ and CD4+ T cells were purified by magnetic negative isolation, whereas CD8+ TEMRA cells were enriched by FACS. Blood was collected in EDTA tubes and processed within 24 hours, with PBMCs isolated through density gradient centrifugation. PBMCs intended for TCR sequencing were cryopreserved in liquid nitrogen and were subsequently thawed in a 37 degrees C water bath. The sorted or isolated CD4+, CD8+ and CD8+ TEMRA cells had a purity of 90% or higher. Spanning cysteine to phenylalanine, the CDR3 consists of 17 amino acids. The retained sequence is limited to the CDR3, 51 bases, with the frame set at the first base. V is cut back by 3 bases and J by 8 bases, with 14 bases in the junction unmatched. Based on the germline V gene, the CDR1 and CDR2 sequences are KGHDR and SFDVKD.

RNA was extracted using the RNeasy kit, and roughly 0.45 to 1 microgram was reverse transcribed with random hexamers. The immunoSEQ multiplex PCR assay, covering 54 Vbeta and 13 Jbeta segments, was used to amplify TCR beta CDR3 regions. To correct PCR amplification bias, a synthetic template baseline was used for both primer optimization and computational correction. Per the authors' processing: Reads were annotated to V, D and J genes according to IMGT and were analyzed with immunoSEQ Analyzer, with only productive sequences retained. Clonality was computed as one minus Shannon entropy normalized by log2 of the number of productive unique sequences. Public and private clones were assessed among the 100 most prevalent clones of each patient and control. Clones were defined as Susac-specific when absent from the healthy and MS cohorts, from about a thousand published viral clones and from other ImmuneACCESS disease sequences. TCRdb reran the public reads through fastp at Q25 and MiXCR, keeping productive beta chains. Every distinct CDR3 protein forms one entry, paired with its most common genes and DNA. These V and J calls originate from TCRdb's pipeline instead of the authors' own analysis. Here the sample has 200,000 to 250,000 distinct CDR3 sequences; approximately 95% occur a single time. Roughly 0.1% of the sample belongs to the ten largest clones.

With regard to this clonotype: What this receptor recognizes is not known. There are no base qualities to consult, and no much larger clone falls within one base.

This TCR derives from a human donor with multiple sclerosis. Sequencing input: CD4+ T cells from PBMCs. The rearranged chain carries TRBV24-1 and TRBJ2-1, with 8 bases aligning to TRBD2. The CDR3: CATSDGGTRAGRDEQFF. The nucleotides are TGTGCCACCAGTGATGGTGGGACTAGGGCCGGTAGAGATGAGCAGTTCTTC.